This TCR beta chain was sequenced for a study of PD-1 blockade in mismatch repair-deficient tumors. Study information: Patients had approximately 11 mismatch repair-deficient cancer types, all previously treated and progressing.

For this clone: Its antigen remains unknown.

The protocol was immunoSEQ multiplex PCR, while the TCRdb copy is restricted to in-frame clones and leaves out a portion. The table shows under 50,000 clones, with 70% to 80% occurring only once. Study-wide results and caveats: Rapid post-treatment expansion, then contraction, generally preceding radiologic response, marked tumor-resident clones.

Mismatch repair deficiency was confirmed in all patients, by PCR or immunohistochemistry. The TCR-sequenced patients were a few responders to pembrolizumab. The germline V gene has CDR1 MNHEY and CDR2 SVGAGI. J lost 7 bases, V lost 7 bases, and 5 bases had no gene match. The CDR3 is 12 residues long. This receptor was identified in an adult with mismatch repair-deficient cancer. The input for sequencing was peripheral blood, taken 4 weeks after starting pembrolizumab. The rearrangement joins TRBV6-5 to TRBJ2-5, with 8 bases lining up with TRBD2. The CDR3 region has the DNA TGTGCCAGCAACGGGGGGGAGGGGACCCAGTACTTC. It specifies CASNGGEGTQYF.